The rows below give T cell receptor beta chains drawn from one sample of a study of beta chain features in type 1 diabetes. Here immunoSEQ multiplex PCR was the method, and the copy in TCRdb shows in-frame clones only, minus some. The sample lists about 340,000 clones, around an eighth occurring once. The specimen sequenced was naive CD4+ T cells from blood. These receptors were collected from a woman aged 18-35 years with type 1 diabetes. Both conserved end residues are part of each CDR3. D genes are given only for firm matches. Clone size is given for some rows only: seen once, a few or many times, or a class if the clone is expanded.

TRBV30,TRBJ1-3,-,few,TGTGCCTGGAGGTTAGACTTCTCTGGAAACACCATATATTTT,CAWRLDFSGNTIYF
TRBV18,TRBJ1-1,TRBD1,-,TGTGCCAGCTCCGTGTACAGGGGGGCCGTAGCTTTCTTT,CASSVYRGAVAFF
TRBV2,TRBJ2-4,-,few,TGTGCCAGCAGATTAGAATTAGCCAAAAACATTCAGTACTTC,CASRLELAKNIQYF
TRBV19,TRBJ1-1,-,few,TGTGCCACCATTCCCCCCGGGAGCTTGGGCACTGAAGCTTTCTTT,CATIPPGSLGTEAFF
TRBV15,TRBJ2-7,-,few,TGTGCCACCAGCATCCGGCGGGCAGTCAGAAGCTACGAGCAGTACTTC,CATSIRRAVRSYEQYF
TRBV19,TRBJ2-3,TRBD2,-,TGTGCCAGTAGTGCCCAGCGGGGTTACACAGATACGCAGTATTTT,CASSAQRGYTDTQYF
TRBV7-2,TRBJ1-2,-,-,TGTGCCAGCACCCCCCTTCCGGGAAACCGGGATGGCTACACCTTC,CASTPLPGNRDGYTF
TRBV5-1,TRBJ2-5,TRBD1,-,TGCGCCAGCAGCACAGGGACAGCCCAAGAGACCCAGTACTTC,CASSTGTAQETQYF
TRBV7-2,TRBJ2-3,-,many,TGTGCCAGCAGCTTCAGGGATACGCAGTATTTT,CASSFRDTQYF
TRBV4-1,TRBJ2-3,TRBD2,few,TGCGCCAGCAGCCGAGGAGCGGGAGCGGGCCCAGATACGCAGTATTTT,CASSRGAGAGPDTQYF
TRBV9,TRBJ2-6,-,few,TGTGCCAGCAGCCCACAGAGGGTTTCCTCTGGGGCCAACGTCCTGACTTTC,CASSPQRVSSGANVLTF
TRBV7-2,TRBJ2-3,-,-,TGTGCCAGCAGCTTGAGATGGGATACGCAGTATTTT,CASSLRWDTQYF
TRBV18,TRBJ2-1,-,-,TGTGCCAGCTCACGACGGGGGACAGTGTACAATGAGCAGTTCTTC,CASSRRGTVYNEQFF
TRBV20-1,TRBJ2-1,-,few,TGCAGAGTGGCTGCCTACAATGAGCAGTTCTTC,CRVAAYNEQFF
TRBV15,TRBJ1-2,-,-,TGTGCCACCAGCAGAGAAAGAGTCCTCTTCTATGGCTACACCTTC,CATSRERVLFYGYTF
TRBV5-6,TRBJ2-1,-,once,TGTGCCAGCAGCTTGGGCGGGATCAGGAGTGAGCAGTTCTTC,CASSLGGIRSEQFF
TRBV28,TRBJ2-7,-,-,TGTGCCAGCAGTTCTTGGCTAGCGCCCTCCTACGAGCAGTACTTC,CASSSWLAPSYEQYF
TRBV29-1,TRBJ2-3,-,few,TGCAGCGTTGTAGGCAGGGCCGCAGATACGCAGTATTTT,CSVVGRAADTQYF
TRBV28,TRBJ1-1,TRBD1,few,TGTGCCAGCAGTTTATCGGGGACAGGGGCAGCTGAAGCTTTCTTT,CASSLSGTGAAEAFF
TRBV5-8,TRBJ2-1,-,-,TGTGCCAGCAGCCCGGGACTCAACACCTACAATGAGCAGTTCTTC,CASSPGLNTYNEQFF
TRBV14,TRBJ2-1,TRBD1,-,TGTGCCAGCAGCCTAGGACAGGGTCGGTACAATGAGCAGTTCTTC,CASSLGQGRYNEQFF
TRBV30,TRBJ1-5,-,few,TGTGCCTGGAGTGTGGAGGGTAGGGGTCAGCCCCAGCATTTT,CAWSVEGRGQPQHF
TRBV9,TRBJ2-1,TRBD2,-,TGTGCCAGCAGCCCGGGACTAGCGGGAGTAGGCAATGAGCAGTTCTTC,CASSPGLAGVGNEQFF